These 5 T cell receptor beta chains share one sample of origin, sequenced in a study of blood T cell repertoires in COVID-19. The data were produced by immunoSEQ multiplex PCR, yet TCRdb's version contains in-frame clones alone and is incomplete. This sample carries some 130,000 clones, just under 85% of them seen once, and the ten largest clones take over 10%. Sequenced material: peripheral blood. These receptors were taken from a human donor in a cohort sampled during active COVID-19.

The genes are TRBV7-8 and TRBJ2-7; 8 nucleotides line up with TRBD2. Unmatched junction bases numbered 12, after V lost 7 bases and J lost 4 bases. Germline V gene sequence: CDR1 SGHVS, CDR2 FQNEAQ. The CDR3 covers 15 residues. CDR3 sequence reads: CASTSGVGRAYEQYF. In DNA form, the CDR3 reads TGTGCCAGCACATCCGGGGTCGGGAGGGCGTACGAGCAGTACTTC.

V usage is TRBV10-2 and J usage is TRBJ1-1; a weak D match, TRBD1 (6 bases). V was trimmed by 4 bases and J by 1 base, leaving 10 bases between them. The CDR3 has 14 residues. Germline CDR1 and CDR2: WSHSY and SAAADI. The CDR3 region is CASSALTGNTEAFF. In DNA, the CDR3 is TGCGCCAGCAGTGCTCTGACAGGGAACACTGAAGCTTTCTTT.

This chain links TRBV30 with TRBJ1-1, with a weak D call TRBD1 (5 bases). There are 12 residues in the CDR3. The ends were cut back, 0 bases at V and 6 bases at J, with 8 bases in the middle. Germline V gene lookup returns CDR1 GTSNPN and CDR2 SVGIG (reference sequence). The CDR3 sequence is CAWSVLGPEAFF. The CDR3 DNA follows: TGTGCCTGGAGTGTACTGGGGCCTGAAGCTTTCTTT.

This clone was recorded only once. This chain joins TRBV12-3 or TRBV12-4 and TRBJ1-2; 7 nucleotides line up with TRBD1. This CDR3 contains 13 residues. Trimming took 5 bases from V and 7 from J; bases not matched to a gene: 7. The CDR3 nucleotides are TGTGCCAGCAGTCCCCGACAGGGAGGTGGCTACACCTTC. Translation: CASSPRQGGGYTF.

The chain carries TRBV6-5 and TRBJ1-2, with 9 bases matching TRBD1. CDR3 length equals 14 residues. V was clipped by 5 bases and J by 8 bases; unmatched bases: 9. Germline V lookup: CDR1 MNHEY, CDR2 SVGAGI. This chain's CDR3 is CASSPLGQGKGYTF. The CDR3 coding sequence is TGTGCCAGCAGTCCGCTTGGACAGGGGAAAGGCTACACCTTC.